The next 11 T cell receptor beta chains were all read from a single sample in a study of blood T cell repertoires in COVID-19. Profiled with immunoSEQ multiplex PCR; TCRdb holds only in-frame clones, not every one. The sample includes a few hundred thousand clones, roughly 90% of them seen just once. Sequenced material: PBMCs or T cells enriched from blood (not recorded which). Every receptor here comes from a woman between 18 and 29 years old who had recovered from COVID-19.

This chain connects TRBV28 to TRBJ1-5, with D unresolved. In germline, CDR1 is MDHEN, CDR2 SYDVKM. CDR3 length: 12 amino acids. V gave up 2 bases and J gave up 10 bases, with 9 bases separating them. CDR3 bases: TGTGCCAGCAGTTTACCAGGATCCCCCCAGCATTTT. Its protein is CASSLPGSPQHF.

V is TRBV2 and J is TRBJ2-7; 15 bases fit TRBD2. Unmatched junction bases numbered 12, after V lost 0 bases and J lost 3 bases. Germline values: CDR1 SNHLY, CDR2 FYNNEI. The CDR3 length is 20 residues. The CDR3 sequence is CASSEAGTSGGPFGGYEQYF. CDR3 coding DNA: TGTGCCAGCAGTGAAGCTGGGACTAGCGGGGGGCCATTTGGCGGCTACGAGCAGTACTTC.

The rearrangement links TRBV27 to TRBJ2-3; D not certain. Germline V gives CDR1 MNHEY, CDR2 SMNVEV (reference sequence). CDR3 length: 13 amino acids. V lost 2 bases, J lost 1 base, and 4 bases lay in between. For the CDR3, the DNA is TGTGCCAGCAGTTTAACGGGCACAGATACGCAGTATTTT. This codes for CASSLTGTDTQYF.

This clone appeared a single time. The V gene is TRBV4-3, the J gene TRBJ1-2; 10 bases match TRBD1. Looked up from germline, CDR1 is LGHNA and CDR2 is YSLEER. CDR3 length: 14 amino acids. With 3 bases clipped from V and 6 bases from J, the junction kept 4 bases outside the gene matches. Written as DNA, the CDR3 is TGCGCCAGCAGCCAGGCGGGACAGGGGAATGGCTACACCTTC. It translates to CASSQAGQGNGYTF.

The chain carries TRBV19 and TRBJ2-7; tentative D call: TRBD1 (6 bases). The ends were cut back, 5 bases at V and 0 bases at J, with 11 bases in the middle. Looked up from germline, CDR1 is LNHDA and CDR2 is SQIVND (reference sequence). The CDR3 is 14 residues long. CDR3 bases: TGTGCCAGTAGTCCCCGGGACACCTCCTACGAGCAGTACTTC. As protein: CASSPRDTSYEQYF.

This chain joins TRBV7-2 and TRBJ2-6; TRBD1 is a possible D gene (7 bases). Germline V gene sequence: CDR1 SGHTA, CDR2 FQGNSA. The CDR3 runs 15 residues. The V and J ends lost 5 bases and 4 bases respectively, with 12 bases between them. CDR3 nucleotides: TGTGCCAGCAGCCCAGGGGGGTCCGGGGCCAACGTCCTGACTTTC. It specifies CASSPGGSGANVLTF. The complete variable domain, with remaining parts taken from reference TRBV7-2 and TRBJ2-6, reads GAGVSQSPSNKVTEKGKDVELRCDPISGHTALYWYRQSLGQGLEFLIYFQGNSAPDKSGLPSDRFSAERTGGSVSTLTIQRTQQEDSAVYLCASSPGGSGANVLTFGAGSRLTVL.

This clone was recorded only once. The V gene is TRBV7-9, the J gene TRBJ1-1, with 7 positions matching TRBD1. V was pared by 5 bases and J by 0 bases, with 12 bases of the junction left unmatched. This CDR3 has 17 amino acids. CDR1 SEHNR and CDR2 FQNEAQ come from the germline V gene (reference sequence). CDR3 region: CASSHKGARDMNTEAFF. The CDR3 coding sequence is TGTGCCAGCAGCCACAAGGGGGCTCGGGACATGAACACTGAAGCTTTCTTT.

The rearrangement joins TRBV5-1 to TRBJ2-1, with 11 nucleotides matching TRBD2. The V gene end was trimmed by 4 bases and the J gene end by 9 bases; junction bases not matched to a gene: 6. Germline loops: CDR1 SGHRS, CDR2 YFSETQ. The CDR3 contains 14 residues. CDR3 bases: TGCGCCAGCAGCGTAGCGGGGGGGAACTTTGAGCAGTTCTTC. This codes for CASSVAGGNFEQFF.

The V gene is TRBV30, the J gene TRBJ1-6, with D hard to call. The CDR3 extends over 14 amino acids. Per the germline V gene, CDR1 is GTSNPN and CDR2 is SVGIG (reference sequence). V was trimmed by 5 bases and J by 6 bases, leaving 14 bases between them. CDR3 bases: TGTGCCTGGGTAAAGGACTTTGGTAATTCACCCCTCCACTTT. It yields the protein CAWVKDFGNSPLHF. Together with reference TRBV30 and TRBJ1-6, the CDR3 gives the full variable domain: SQTIHQWPATLVQPVGSPLSLECTVEGTSNPNLYWYRQAAGRGLQLLFYSVGIGQISSEVPQNLSASRPQDRQFILSSKKLLLSDSGFYLCAWVKDFGNSPLHFGNGTRLTVT.

V is TRBV12-3 or TRBV12-4 and J is TRBJ1-4, with 7 bases aligning to TRBD1. The CDR3 is 12 residues long. The V and J ends lost 5 bases and 13 bases, in that order; junction bases with no gene match: 7. CDR3 sequence reads: CASSVRQGILFF. The CDR3 nucleotides are TGTGCCAGCAGTGTACGACAGGGTATACTGTTTTTT.

The chain recombines TRBV6-5 with TRBJ2-2; 11 positions agree with TRBD1. Germline values: CDR1 MNHEY, CDR2 SVGAGI. The junction had 4 bases not matched to a gene; V was cut back by 2 bases and J by 5 bases. The CDR3 runs to 16 residues. The CDR3 loop reads CASSYGGQGVTGELFF. Written as DNA, the CDR3 is TGTGCCAGCAGTTACGGGGGACAGGGGGTTACCGGGGAGCTGTTTTTT.